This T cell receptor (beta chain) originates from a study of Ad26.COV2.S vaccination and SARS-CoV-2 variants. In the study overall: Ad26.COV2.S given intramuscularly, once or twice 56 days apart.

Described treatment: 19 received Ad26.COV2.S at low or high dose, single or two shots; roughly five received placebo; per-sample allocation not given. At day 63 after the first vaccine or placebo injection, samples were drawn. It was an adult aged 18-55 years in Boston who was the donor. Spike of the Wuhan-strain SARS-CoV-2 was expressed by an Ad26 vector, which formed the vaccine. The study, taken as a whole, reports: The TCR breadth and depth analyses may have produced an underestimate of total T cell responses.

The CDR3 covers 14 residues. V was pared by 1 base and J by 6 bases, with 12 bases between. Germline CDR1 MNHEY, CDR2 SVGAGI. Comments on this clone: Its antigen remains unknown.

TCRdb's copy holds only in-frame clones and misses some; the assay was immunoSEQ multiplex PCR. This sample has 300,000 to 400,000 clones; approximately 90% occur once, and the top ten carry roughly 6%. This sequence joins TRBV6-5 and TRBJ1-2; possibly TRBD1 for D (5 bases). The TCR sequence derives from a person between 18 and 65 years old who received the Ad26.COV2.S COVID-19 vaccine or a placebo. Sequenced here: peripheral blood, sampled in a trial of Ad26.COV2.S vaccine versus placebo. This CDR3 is CASSYWGQSDGYTF. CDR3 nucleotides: TGTGCCAGCAGTTACTGGGGCCAGTCGGATGGCTACACCTTC.